The 4 T cell receptor beta chains presented below share a single source sample, sequenced in a study of CD8+ T cells in alopecia areata. After isolation, RNA underwent reverse transcription to generate cDNA as the sequencing template. The protocol was immunoSEQ multiplex PCR, while the TCRdb copy is restricted to in-frame clones and leaves out a portion. The repertoire consists of 200,000 to 300,000 clones, none detected only once. Markers including CD4, CD8alpha, NKG2D and NKG2ACE guided sorting of pooled cutaneous lymph node cells. The sequencing sample was made of CD4+ T cells sorted from a lymph node. The receptors here all came from a C3H/HeJ mouse with alopecia areata. Strain haplotype (MHC): H2-k.

On this clone: Here the gene names and germline are mouse. The read falls 4 residues short of the CDR3 end, and the missing part is taken from the germline J gene. The identical CDR3 is also encoded by other nucleotide sequences in the sample. The genes are TRBV19 and TRBJ1-2, with 10 bases fitting TRBD1. Germline V lookup: CDR1 FNHDT, CDR2 SITEND (reference sequence). The CDR3 has 14 residues. V dropped 4 bases and J dropped 3; count of bases not matched to a gene: 3. Here the CDR3 reads CASSRTGGDSDYTF. The DNA read from the CDR3 is TGTGCCAGCAGTCGGACAGGGGGAGACTCC.

This clone was counted between two and nine times. The genes are named according to mouse. The read terminates 4 residues ahead of where the CDR3 ends, so the germline J gene completes it. This chain joins TRBV1 and TRBJ2-5, with TRBD2 matching over 9 bases. CDR1 NSQYPW and CDR2 LRSPGD come from the germline V gene (reference sequence). The CDR3 covers 14 residues. CDR3 in amino acids: CTCSGTGEEDTQYF. The part of the CDR3 DNA that was read is TGCACCTGCAGTGGGACTGGGGAGGAAGAC.

Comments on this clone: The germline and genes are mouse ones. The sequence runs out 4 residues before the end of the CDR3; the remainder is reconstructed from the germline J gene. The chain uses TRBV5 and TRBJ1-1; 9 positions agree with TRBD1. The CDR3 spans 14 residues. V trimming: 4 bases; J trimming: 4 bases; junction bases outside the gene matches: 4. Germline V gives CDR1 LGHNA, CDR2 YNLKQL (reference sequence). The DNA read from the CDR3 is TGTGCCAGCAGCCGGGGACAGGGTGGCACA. Protein sequence: CASSRGQGGT. The whole CDR3 reads CASSRGQGGTEVFF.

As for this clone: Mouse gene names apply. The sequence runs out 4 residues before the end of the CDR3; the remainder is reconstructed from the germline J gene. Other DNA variants within this sample encode the same CDR3. This sequence joins TRBV1 and TRBJ2-7; TRBD2 is a possible D gene (5 bases). The CDR3 is made up of 14 amino acids. The germline gives CDR1 NSQYPW, CDR2 LRSPGD (reference sequence). The DNA read from the CDR3 is TGCACCTGCAGTGCAGATCTGGGCAGTTAT. It is translated as CTCSADLGSY. The full CDR3 sequence reads CTCSADLGSYEQYF.